This is a list of T cell receptor beta chains from one sample in a study of blood T cell repertoires in COVID-19. The repertoire was sequenced with immunoSEQ multiplex PCR; TCRdb's copy has only in-frame clones and lacks some. This sample has roughly 73,000 clones; about 69% occur once, and the top ten carry 21%. Specimen: peripheral blood. The receptors originated from a man in his 70s with acute or convalescent COVID-19. Both conserved end residues are trimmed from each CDR3. The D gene is left open where the match is weak.

cdr3_aa | j_call | v_call | d_call
ASSYQGTGMAF | TRBJ1-1 | TRBV6-2/TRBV6-3 | TRBD1
ASSSGFSNQPQH | TRBJ1-5 | TRBV5-1 | NA
ASSLGTGCILNQETQY | TRBJ2-5 | TRBV19 | TRBD1
ASTLWGGGVKAF | TRBJ1-1 | TRBV28 | NA
ASTPGQGYNEQF | TRBJ2-1 | TRBV5-1 | TRBD1
ASYRAANQPQH | TRBJ1-5 | TRBV28 | NA
ASSMNRETQY | TRBJ2-5 | TRBV19 | NA
ASSIGTLYNEQF | TRBJ2-1 | TRBV19 | NA
ASSLGQNYEQY | TRBJ2-7 | TRBV12-3/TRBV12-4 | NA
ASSPAGDYLGVDEQY | TRBJ2-7 | TRBV5-1 | NA
AGRRGEGLTDTQY | TRBJ2-3 | TRBV6-5 | NA
ASSLKLSGTYNEQF | TRBJ2-1 | TRBV5-4 | NA
AIRGQGAYNEQF | TRBJ2-1 | TRBV10-3 | TRBD1
ASSPQGRNTGELF | TRBJ2-2 | TRBV2 | TRBD1
ASSFPRGLYNEQF | TRBJ2-1 | TRBV7-9 | TRBD2
ASRYGGTGDQPQH | TRBJ1-5 | TRBV6-5 | TRBD1
ASSQQTGGSGGYT | TRBJ1-2 | TRBV3-1/TRBV3-2 | TRBD1
ASSPPAVSIYGYT | TRBJ1-2 | TRBV28 | NA
ASSSGQSSYNEQF | TRBJ2-1 | TRBV5-8 | NA
ASSLFGPRTGLNTEAF | TRBJ1-1 | TRBV5-1 | NA
ASSQGGHSTDTQY | TRBJ2-3 | TRBV4-3 | NA
ASSKDMASMLYT | TRBJ1-2 | TRBV2 | NA
ATRREKSLASNEQF | TRBJ2-1 | TRBV2 | NA
ASSSPGRTMFGYT | TRBJ1-2 | TRBV27 | NA
ASSPGLAGGRYEQY | TRBJ2-7 | TRBV5-4 | TRBD2
ASGTGSYGYT | TRBJ1-2 | TRBV28 | NA
ASRLGGNQPQH | TRBJ1-5 | TRBV28 | NA
ASGTPRGGVAEAF | TRBJ1-1 | TRBV6-4 | NA
ASSSRDNEQF | TRBJ2-1 | TRBV9 | NA